This T cell receptor (beta chain) was recovered during a study of tumor and adjacent non-tumor tissue in lung cancer. Study-wide context: Histology: about twelve adenocarcinoma, a couple of squamous cell carcinoma, 1 small cell lung cancer. Notes on the study in general: TCR diversity was significantly greater in tumor than normal lung tissue.

A remark on this clonotype: Antigen unknown.

No cell sorting was done before RNA was extracted from the tissue. Three rounds of nested PCR, following a modified ARM-PCR protocol, produced the TCRbeta library. TCRdb reprocessed the multiplex PCR reads with MiXCR, giving one entry per CDR3 protein. The data hold about 200,000 distinct CDR3 sequences, with about 71% observed a single time. The CDR3 has 19 residues. CDR1 DFQATT and CDR2 SNEGSKA come from the germline V gene (reference sequence). With 0 bases clipped from V and 1 base from J, the junction kept 17 bases outside the gene matches. This TCR was recovered from a man aged 55 to 69 with non-small cell lung cancer. The chain couples TRBV20-1 to TRBJ2-5; TRBD1 aligns across 7 bases. The source material was lung tumor tissue. As DNA, the CDR3 is TGCAGTGCTAGAGACCACTACCTACAGGGGCTTGGATTCCAAGAGACCCAGTACTTC. This encodes CSARDHYLQGLGFQETQYF.